This T cell receptor beta chain is from a study of T cell responses to AZD1222 COVID-19 vaccine. Whole-study findings and limits: Spike-specific TCR repertoires showed rising breadth and depth after two AZD1222 doses.

With V trimmed by 4 bases and J by 2 bases, 7 bases remained unmatched. The CDR3 has 16 residues. Germline loops: CDR1 SGHNT, CDR2 YENEEA. The repertoire was sequenced with immunoSEQ multiplex PCR; TCRdb's copy has only in-frame clones and lacks some. The sample lists under 150,000 clones, approximately 90% occurring once. This clone has a single count. What it binds is unknown. This TCR derives from an adult in good health. The chain recombines TRBV11-3 with TRBJ2-3; 9 nucleotides align to TRBD2. The material was peripheral blood, obtained on day 0 of AZD1222 vaccination. The CDR3 region has the DNA TGTGCCAGCAGCTCCGGGACTAGCCCTTCCACAGATACGCAGTATTTT. Its translation is CASSSGTSPSTDTQYF. Full variable domain (rest looked up from reference TRBV11-3 and TRBJ2-3): EAGVVQSPRYKIIEKKQPVAFWCNPISGHNTLYWYLQNLGQGPELLIRYENEEAVDDSQLPKDRFSAERLKGVDSTLKIQPAELGDSAVYLCASSSGTSPSTDTQYFGPGTRLTVL.